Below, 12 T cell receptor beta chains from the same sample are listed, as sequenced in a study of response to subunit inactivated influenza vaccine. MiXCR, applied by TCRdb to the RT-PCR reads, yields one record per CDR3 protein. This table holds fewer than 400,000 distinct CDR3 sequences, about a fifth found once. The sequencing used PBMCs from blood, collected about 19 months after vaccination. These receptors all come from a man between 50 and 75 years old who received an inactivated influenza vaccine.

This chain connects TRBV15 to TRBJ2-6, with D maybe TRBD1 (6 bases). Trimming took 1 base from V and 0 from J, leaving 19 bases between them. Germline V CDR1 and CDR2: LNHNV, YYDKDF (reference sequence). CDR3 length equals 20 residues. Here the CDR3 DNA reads TGTGCCACCAGCAGAGGGTTAAACCGGGACACCCTCTCTGGGGCCAACGTCCTGACTTTC. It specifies CATSRGLNRDTLSGANVLTF.

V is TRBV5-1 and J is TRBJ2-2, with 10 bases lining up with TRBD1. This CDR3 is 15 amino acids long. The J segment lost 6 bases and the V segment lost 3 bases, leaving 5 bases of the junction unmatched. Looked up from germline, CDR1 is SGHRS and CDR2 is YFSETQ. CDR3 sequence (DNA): TGCGCCAGCAGCTATTCCGGGACAGGGGCCGGGGAGCTGTTTTTT. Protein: CASSYSGTGAGELFF.

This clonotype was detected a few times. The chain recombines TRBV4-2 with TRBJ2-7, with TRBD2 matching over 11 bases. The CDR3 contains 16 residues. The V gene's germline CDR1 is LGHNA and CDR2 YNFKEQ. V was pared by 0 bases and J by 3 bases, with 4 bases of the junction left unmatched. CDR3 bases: TGTGCCAGCAGCCAAGAGCTAGCGGGGGGAATCTACGAGCAGTACTTC. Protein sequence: CASSQELAGGIYEQYF.

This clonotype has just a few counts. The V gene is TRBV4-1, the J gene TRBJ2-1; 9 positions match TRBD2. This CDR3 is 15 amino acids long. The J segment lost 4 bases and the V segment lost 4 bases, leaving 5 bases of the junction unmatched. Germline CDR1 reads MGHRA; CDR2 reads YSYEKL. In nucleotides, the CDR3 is TGCGCCAGCAGCCGCGGGGGGGGGATTTACAATGAGCAGTTCTTC. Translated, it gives CASSRGGGIYNEQFF.

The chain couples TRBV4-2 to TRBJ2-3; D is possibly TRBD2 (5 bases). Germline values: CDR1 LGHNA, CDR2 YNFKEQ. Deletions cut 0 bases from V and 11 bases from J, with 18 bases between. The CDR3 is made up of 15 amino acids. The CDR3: CASSQDLLFGKWQYF. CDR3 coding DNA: TGTGCCAGCAGCCAAGATCTTTTGTTCGGGAAGTGGCAGTATTTT.

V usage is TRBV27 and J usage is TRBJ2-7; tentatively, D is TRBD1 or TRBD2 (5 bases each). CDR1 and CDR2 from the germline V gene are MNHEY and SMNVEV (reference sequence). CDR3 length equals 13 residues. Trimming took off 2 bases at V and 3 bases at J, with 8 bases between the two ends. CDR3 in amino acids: CASSLGTYYEQYF. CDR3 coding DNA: TGTGCCAGCAGTTTAGGGACCTACTACGAGCAGTACTTC.

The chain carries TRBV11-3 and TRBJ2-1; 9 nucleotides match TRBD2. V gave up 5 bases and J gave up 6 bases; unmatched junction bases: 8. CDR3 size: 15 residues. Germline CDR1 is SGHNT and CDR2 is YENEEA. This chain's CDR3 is CASSGGGRAGNEQFF. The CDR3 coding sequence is TGTGCCAGCAGCGGTGGCGGGAGGGCGGGCAATGAGCAGTTCTTC.

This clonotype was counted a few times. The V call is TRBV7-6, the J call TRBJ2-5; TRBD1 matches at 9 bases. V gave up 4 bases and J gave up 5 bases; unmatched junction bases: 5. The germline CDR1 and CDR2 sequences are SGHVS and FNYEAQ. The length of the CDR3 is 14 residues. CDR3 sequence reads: CASSSNRGRETQYF. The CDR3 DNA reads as TGTGCCAGCAGCTCAAACAGGGGGCGGGAGACCCAGTACTTC.

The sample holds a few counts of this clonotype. In DNA form, the CDR3 reads TGTGCCAGCAGCCAAGGGACATACTATGGCTACACCTTC. This translates into CASSQGTYYGYTF. The V call is TRBV14, the J call TRBJ1-2, with D perhaps TRBD1 (5 bases). The germline V gene encodes CDR1 SGHDN and CDR2 FVKESK. This CDR3 comprises 13 residues. Trimming removed 1 base at V and 3 bases at J, with 6 bases between.

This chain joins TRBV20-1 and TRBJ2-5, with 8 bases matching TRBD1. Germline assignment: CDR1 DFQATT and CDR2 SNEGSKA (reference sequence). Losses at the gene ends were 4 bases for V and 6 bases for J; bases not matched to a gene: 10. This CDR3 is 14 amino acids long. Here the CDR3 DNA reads TGCAGTGCTAACTACCAACGACAGGGGCAGACCCAGTACTTC. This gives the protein CSANYQRQGQTQYF.

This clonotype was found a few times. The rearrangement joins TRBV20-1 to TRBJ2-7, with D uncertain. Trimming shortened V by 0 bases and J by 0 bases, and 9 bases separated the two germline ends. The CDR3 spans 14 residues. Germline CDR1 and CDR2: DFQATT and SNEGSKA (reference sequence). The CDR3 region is CSARDRTSSYEQYF. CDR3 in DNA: TGCAGTGCTAGAGATCGGACCAGCTCCTACGAGCAGTACTTC.

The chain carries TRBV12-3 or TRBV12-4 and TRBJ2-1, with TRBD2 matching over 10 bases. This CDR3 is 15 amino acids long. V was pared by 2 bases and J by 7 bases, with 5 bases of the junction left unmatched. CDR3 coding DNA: TGTGCCAGCAGTTTACGGACTAGCGGCCTTAATGAGCAGTTCTTC. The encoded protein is CASSLRTSGLNEQFF.